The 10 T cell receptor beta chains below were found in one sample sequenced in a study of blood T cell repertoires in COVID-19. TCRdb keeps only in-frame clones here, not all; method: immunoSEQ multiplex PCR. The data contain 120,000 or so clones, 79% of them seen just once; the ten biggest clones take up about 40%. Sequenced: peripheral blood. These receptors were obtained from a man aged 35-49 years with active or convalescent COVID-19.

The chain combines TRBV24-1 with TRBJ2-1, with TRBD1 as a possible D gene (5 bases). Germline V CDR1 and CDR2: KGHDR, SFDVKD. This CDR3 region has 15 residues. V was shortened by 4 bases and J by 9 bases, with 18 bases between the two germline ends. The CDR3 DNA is TGTGCCACCAGTGAGCCAACAGGTAGAGTTGGTGAGCAGTTCTTC. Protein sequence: CATSEPTGRVGEQFF.

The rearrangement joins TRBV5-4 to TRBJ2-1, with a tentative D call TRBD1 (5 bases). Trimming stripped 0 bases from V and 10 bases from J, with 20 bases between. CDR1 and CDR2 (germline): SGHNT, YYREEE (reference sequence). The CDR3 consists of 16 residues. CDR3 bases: TGTGCCAGCAGCTTGGGGAACCCAGGGTCAGCCAGAGAGCAGTTCTTC. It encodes CASSLGNPGSAREQFF.

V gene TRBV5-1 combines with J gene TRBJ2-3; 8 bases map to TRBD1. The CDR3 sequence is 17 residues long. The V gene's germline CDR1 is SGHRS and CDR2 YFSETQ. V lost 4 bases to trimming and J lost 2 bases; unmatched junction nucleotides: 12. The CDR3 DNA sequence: TGCGCCAGCAGCGCACGACCGGGACAGGACAACACAGATACGCAGTATTTT. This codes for CASSARPGQDNTDTQYF.

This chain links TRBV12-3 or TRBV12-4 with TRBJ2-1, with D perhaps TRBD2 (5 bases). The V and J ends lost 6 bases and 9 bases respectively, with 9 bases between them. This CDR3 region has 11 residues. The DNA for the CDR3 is TGTGCCAGCAGGCGGGTGGGTGAGCAGTTCTTC. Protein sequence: CASRRVGEQFF.

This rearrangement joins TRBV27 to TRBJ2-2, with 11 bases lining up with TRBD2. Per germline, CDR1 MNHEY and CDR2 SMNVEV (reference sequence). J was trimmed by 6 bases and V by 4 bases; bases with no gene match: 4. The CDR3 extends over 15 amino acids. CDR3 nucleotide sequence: TGTGCCAGCAGTTCGCTAGCGGGGGGTGCCGGGGAGCTGTTTTTT. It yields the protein CASSSLAGGAGELFF.

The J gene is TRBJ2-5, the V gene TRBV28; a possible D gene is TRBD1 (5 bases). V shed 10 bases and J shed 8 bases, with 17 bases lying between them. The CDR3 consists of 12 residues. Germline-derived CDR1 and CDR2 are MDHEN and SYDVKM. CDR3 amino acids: CANSPRGGTQYF. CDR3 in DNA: TGTGCCAACTCGCCTAGGGGCGGCACCCAGTACTTC. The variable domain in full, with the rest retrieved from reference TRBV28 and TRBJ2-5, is DVKVTQSSRYLVKRTGEKVFLECVQDMDHENMFWYRQDPGLGLRLIYFSYDVKMKEKGDIPEGYSVSREKKERFSLILESASTNQTSMYLCANSPRGGTQYFGPGTRLLVL.

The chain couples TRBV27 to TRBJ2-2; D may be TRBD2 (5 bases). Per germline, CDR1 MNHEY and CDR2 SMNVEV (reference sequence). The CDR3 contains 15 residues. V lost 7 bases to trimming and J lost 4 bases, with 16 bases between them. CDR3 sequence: CASNLDRGPTGELFF. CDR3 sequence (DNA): TGTGCCAGCAACCTGGACCGGGGTCCCACCGGGGAGCTGTTTTTT.

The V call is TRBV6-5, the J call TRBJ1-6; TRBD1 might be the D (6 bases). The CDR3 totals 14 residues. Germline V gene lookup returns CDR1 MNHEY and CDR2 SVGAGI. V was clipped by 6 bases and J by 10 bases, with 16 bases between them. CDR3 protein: CASRTPRGESPLHF. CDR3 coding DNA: TGTGCCAGCAGGACCCCCAGGGGCGAATCACCCCTCCACTTT.

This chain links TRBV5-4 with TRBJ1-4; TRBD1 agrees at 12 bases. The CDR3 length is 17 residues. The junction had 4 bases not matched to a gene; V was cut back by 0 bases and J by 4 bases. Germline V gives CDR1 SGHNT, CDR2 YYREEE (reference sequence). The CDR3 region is CASSLGGQGALNEKLFF. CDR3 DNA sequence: TGTGCCAGCAGCTTGGGGGGACAGGGGGCACTTAATGAAAAACTGTTTTTT.

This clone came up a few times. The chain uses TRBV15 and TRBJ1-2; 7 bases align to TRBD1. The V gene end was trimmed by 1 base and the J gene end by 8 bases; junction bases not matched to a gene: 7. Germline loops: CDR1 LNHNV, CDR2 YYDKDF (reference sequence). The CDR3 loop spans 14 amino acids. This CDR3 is CATSRAQDREGYTF. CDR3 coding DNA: TGTGCCACCAGCAGAGCCCAAGACAGGGAGGGCTACACCTTC.